This T cell receptor (beta chain) is from a study of blood T cell repertoires in COVID-19. The CDR3 is 15 residues long. Per the authors' pipeline: Reference gene primer amplification gave estimated nucleated cell counts. Using immunoSEQ multiplex PCR, the repertoire was profiled, and TCRdb retains in-frame clones only, with some absent. V and J calls and clone size follow that table, whereas D and trimming were derived from the DNA. This table has some 250,000 clones, approximately 84% appearing once. Ages ranged from about 18 to 100 years, with residence in 24 US areas. The receptor was isolated from a woman aged 40 to 55 with acute COVID-19. This chain connects TRBV21-1 to TRBJ2-7; the table's D call of TRBD2 was not tested on the DNA. TRBV21-1 is noted as a pseudogene. The sequencing input was PBMCs or T cells enriched from blood (not recorded which). This chain's CDR3 is CASSAPGLAGDEQYF. The CDR3 bases are TGTGCCAGCAGCGCTCCGGGACTAGCGGGAGATGAGCAGTACTTC.